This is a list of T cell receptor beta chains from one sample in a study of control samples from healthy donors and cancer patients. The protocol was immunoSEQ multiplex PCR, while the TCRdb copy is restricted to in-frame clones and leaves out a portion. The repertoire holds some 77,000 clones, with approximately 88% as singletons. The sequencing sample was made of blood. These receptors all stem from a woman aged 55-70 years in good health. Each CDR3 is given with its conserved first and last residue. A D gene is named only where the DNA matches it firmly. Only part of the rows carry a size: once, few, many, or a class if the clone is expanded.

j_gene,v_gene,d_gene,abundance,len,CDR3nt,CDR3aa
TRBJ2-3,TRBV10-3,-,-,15,TGTGCCATCAGTGTGGAAGGGCTGGGCACAGATACGCAGTATTTT,CAISVEGLGTDTQYF
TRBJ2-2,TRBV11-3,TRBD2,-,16,TGTGCCAGCAGCTTACTAGCGGGGGGGCTCACCGGGGAGCTGTTTTTT,CASSLLAGGLTGELFF
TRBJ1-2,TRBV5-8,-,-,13,TGTGCCAGCAGCTTGGCGGGGGTCTATGGCTACACCTTC,CASSLAGVYGYTF
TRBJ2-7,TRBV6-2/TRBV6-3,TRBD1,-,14,TGTGCCAGCAGTAGGACAGGTCTATCCTACGAGCAGTACTTC,CASSRTGLSYEQYF
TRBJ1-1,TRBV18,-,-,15,TGTGCCAGCTCTCCGACGACAGAAATGAACACTGAAGCTTTCTTT,CASSPTTEMNTEAFF
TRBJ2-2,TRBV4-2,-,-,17,TGTGCCAGCAGCCAAGATCTACCAGCGGGGAACACCGGGGAGCTGTTTTTT,CASSQDLPAGNTGELFF
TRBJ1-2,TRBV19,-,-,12,TGTGCCAGTACCTCATCCCGGTATGGCTACACCTTC,CASTSSRYGYTF
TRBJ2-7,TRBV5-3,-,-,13,TGTGCCAGAAGCCACAAGGGGGGCCGAGAGCAGTACTTC,CARSHKGGREQYF
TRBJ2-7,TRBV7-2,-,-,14,TGTGCCAGCAGCTTAGGGAGTTTTGAGTACGAGCAGTACTTC,CASSLGSFEYEQYF
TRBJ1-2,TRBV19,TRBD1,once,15,TGTGCCAGTACTATAAACCGGGACAGGCTCTATGGCTACACCTTC,CASTINRDRLYGYTF
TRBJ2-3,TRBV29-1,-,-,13,TGCAGCGTTGTAATTACTAGCACAGATACGCAGTATTTT,CSVVITSTDTQYF
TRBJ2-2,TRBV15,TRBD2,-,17,TGTGCCACCAGCAGAGATACTCTAGCGGGGAGGCCCGGGGAGCTGTTTTTT,CATSRDTLAGRPGELFF
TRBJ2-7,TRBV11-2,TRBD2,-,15,TGTGCCAGTTTAGAAATAGCGGGGGGGCGCTACGAGCAGTACTTC,CASLEIAGGRYEQYF
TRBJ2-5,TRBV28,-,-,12,TGTGCCAGCAGTCAGGGGAAAGAGACCCAGTACTTC,CASSQGKETQYF
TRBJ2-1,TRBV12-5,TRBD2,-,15,TGTGCTAGTGGGTCGGGACTAGCGGGAGTAAGGGAGCAGTTCTTC,CASGSGLAGVREQFF
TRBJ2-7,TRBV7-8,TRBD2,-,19,TGTGCCAGCAGCTTAGGCCCATACCACCTGGGAGGGTACTCCTACGAGCAGTACTTC,CASSLGPYHLGGYSYEQYF